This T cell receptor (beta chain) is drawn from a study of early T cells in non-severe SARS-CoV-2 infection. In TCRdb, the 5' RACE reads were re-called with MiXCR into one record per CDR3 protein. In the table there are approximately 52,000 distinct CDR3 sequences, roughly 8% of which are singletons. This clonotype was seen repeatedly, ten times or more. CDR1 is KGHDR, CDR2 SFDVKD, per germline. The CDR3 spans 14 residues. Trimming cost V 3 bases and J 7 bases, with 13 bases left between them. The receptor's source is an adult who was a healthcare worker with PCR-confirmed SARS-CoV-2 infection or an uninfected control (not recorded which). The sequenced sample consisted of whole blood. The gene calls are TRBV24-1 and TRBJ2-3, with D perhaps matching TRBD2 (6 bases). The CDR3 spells CATSDGGMRNTQYF. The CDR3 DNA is TGTGCCACCAGTGATGGGGGGATGAGAAATACGCAGTATTTT.